The entry below gives a single TCR beta chain sequence along with its context. Repertoires were generated with immunoSEQ multiplex PCR, while TCRdb's copy carries only in-frame clones and drops some. In the table there are more than 250,000 clones, 70% to 90% of which are singletons. Clinical history as reported by participants underpinned cohort assignment. Trimming pared 4 bases from V and 1 base from J, leaving 10 bases between. This CDR3 comprises 14 residues. Germline V gene sequence: CDR1 MDHEN, CDR2 SYDVKM. The sample comes from a study of blood T cell repertoires in COVID-19. This chain uses TRBV28 with TRBJ1-1; tentatively, D is TRBD1 (6 bases). The sequence came from a young woman who had recovered from COVID-19. Input material: PBMCs or T cells enriched from blood (not recorded which). CDR3 protein: CASSSPGQNTEAFF. CDR3 DNA sequence: TGTGCCAGCAGTTCCCCGGGACAGAACACTGAAGCTTTCTTT.